This TCR beta chain was recovered during a study of shared clonotypes between healthy human individuals. This CDR3 has 13 amino acids. Germline loops: CDR1 SNHLY, CDR2 FYNNEI. Trimming took 7 bases from V and 1 from J; bases not matched to a gene: 3. The CD4+ fraction was divided into a CD45RA+ naive subset and a CD45RA-negative memory subset. TCRdb keeps only in-frame clones here, not all; method: immunoSEQ multiplex PCR. Here the sample spans around 1,000,000 clones, approximately 75% being singletons. This receptor was obtained from a man younger than 35 in good health. Some clones in this sample may be carry-over from other donors' samples. Sequenced input: memory CD4+ T cells from PBMCs. The subset here: CD45RA-negative fraction. J is TRBJ2-7 and V is TRBV2, with TRBD2 identical over 8 bases. CDR3 sequence reads: CASISGISYEQYF. The CDR3 DNA is TGTGCCAGCATTAGCGGGATTTCCTACGAGCAGTACTTC.